This paragraph reports one T cell receptor (beta chain). Its antigen is undetermined. The sample is drawn from a study of T cell responses to AZD1222 COVID-19 vaccine. Study results and caveats: Spike-specific TCR breadth and depth both grew after two AZD1222 doses. Without day 14 samples, only post-peak T cell repertoires were studied. A mostly white British donor set with more females was recruited, and clonal diversity was possibly underestimated.

The ends were cut back, 0 bases at V and 12 bases at J, with 12 bases in the middle. The CDR3 runs to 13 residues. In germline, CDR1 is SGHDN, CDR2 FVKESK. Produced via immunoSEQ multiplex PCR; TCRdb's table is partial and in-frame only. The table lists some 150,000 clones, 82% of them singletons. The specimen comprised peripheral blood, sampled on day 0 of MenACWY control vaccination. This clonotype was sampled from an adult in good health. This sequence joins TRBV14 and TRBJ1-3; unclear D gene. CDR3 loop: CASSQDPAGHIYF. CDR3 DNA: TGTGCCAGCAGCCAAGATCCCGCAGGCCACATATATTTT.